A selection of T cell receptor beta chains follows, all from one sample in a study of blood T cells in healthy people across ages. TCRdb reanalysed the 5' RACE reads using MiXCR and keeps one entry per CDR3 protein. The sample has about 930,000 distinct CDR3 sequences, 25% to 35% seen once. The same sample was also studied in work on T cells of mothers and their children.

The sample taken for sequencing was blood. The receptors shown here come from a woman in her thirties or forties in good health. Each CDR3 is given with its conserved first and last residue. The order of the fields is J gene, D gene, clone size, V gene, CDR3 protein, CDR3 DNA. The D gene is left open where the match is weak. The listing skips clone size in some rows; elsewhere it reads once, few, many or a size class.

>TRBJ1-1|NA|NA|TRBV29-1
CSVEELRTYAFF
TGCAGCGTTGAAGAACTTAGGACGTACGCTTTCTTT
>TRBJ2-5|NA|many|TRBV30
CAWSPGPRTQYF
TGTGCCTGGAGTCCGGGGCCGCGGACCCAGTACTTC
>TRBJ2-7|NA|NA|TRBV20-1
CSAEPTDNSYEQYF
TGCAGTGCCGAGCCGACGGATAACTCCTACGAGCAGTACTTC
>TRBJ2-5|TRBD2|few|TRBV20-1
CSAWTSGASKYF
TGCAGTGCTTGGACTAGCGGGGCCTCGAAGTACTTC
>TRBJ2-1|TRBD2|few|TRBV6-1
CASIRSASGGAVSGEQFF
TGTGCCAGCATCCGGTCGGCTAGCGGGGGGGCCGTGAGTGGTGAGCAGTTCTTC
>TRBJ2-3|NA|once|TRBV28
CASSLGRTGALWETQYF
TGTGCCAGCAGTTTGGGTAGGACGGGGGCCCTATGGGAAACGCAGTATTTT
>TRBJ2-2|NA|NA|TRBV5-1
CASSYQGKADGELFF
TGCGCCAGCAGCTATCAGGGGAAAGCGGACGGGGAGCTGTTTTTT
>TRBJ1-6|NA|NA|TRBV12-3/TRBV12-4
CASSFAVRSYNSPLHF
TGTGCCAGCAGTTTTGCGGTGAGGTCCTATAATTCACCCCTCCACTTT
>TRBJ2-7|NA|medium-sized|TRBV21-1
CASSKVGGQTYEQYF
TGTGCCAGCAGCAAAGTTGGGGGACAGACCTACGAGCAGTACTTC
>TRBJ1-2|NA|many|TRBV12-3/TRBV12-4
CASTIRDTDYGYTF
TGTGCCAGCACCATTAGAGACACTGACTATGGCTACACCTTC
>TRBJ1-1|NA|NA|TRBV30
CAWSEPGGWRRDTEAFF
TGTGCCTGGAGCGAACCGGGGGGGTGGCGACGGGACACTGAAGCTTTCTTT
>TRBJ2-1|TRBD1|NA|TRBV27
CASSLSAQGALWESGNEQFF
TGTGCCAGCAGTTTATCCGCACAGGGGGCGTTGTGGGAGAGCGGCAATGAGCAGTTCTTC
>TRBJ2-7|NA|few|TRBV9
CASSARLGYEQYF
TGTGCCAGCAGCGCCCGACTAGGCTACGAGCAGTACTTC
>TRBJ2-3|TRBD2|few|TRBV12-3/TRBV12-4
CASSRSGGAYTQYF
TGTGCCAGCAGCCGTAGCGGGGGGGCTTATACGCAGTATTTT